Listed here are 8 T cell receptor beta chains from one sample, sequenced in a study of blood T cell repertoires in COVID-19 (dated by TCRdb to 2018 to 2021). The library was generated by the immunoSEQ multiplex PCR assay. Drawn from immuneACCESS, this table holds only the in-frame rearrangements with V and J called that TCRdb kept. Clones are partly lost; checked studies trace under half to an unresolved V gene and leave the rest unexplained. The sample profile shows over 85,000 clones; more than 65% of them were found once. The ten largest clones capture roughly 25% of the sample. Sequenced: peripheral blood. These receptor sequences come from a man in his 60s with acute or convalescent COVID-19.

The chain carries TRBV15 and TRBJ2-5, with 8 bases aligning to TRBD2. Looked up from germline, CDR1 is LNHNV and CDR2 is YYDKDF (reference sequence). With V trimmed by 1 base and J by 5 bases, 12 bases remained unmatched. This CDR3 comprises 17 residues. CDR3 bases: TGTGCCACCAGCAGAGGTGGTGGGACTAGAGGGTTGGAGACCCAGTACTTC. Translating gives CATSRGGGTRGLETQYF.

The chain recombines TRBV12-3 or TRBV12-4 with TRBJ1-1; no definite D call. CDR3 length: 13 amino acids. Trimming took off 2 bases at V and 5 bases at J, with 9 bases between the two ends. The DNA for the CDR3 is TGTGCCAGCAGTTTACGAGCGGGTACTGAAGCTTTCTTT. Translation: CASSLRAGTEAFF.

The chain couples TRBV18 to TRBJ1-4; D might be TRBD1 (6 bases). The V end was cut by 4 bases, the J end by 7 bases, with 19 bases between. This CDR3 is 16 amino acids long. The germline gives CDR1 KGHSH, CDR2 LQKENI. The CDR3 DNA is TGTGCCAGCTCACAGGACAGTTCCGGACTTCGTGAAAAACTGTTTTTT. As protein: CASSQDSSGLREKLFF.

Written as DNA, the CDR3 is TGTGCCACCAGCAGAGATCGGGGGCTGCCCACAGGGGTGAGAAACACCATATATTTT. It encodes CATSRDRGLPTGVRNTIYF. This chain links TRBV15 with TRBJ1-3, with TRBD1 matching over 7 bases. The J segment lost 5 bases and the V segment lost 0 bases, leaving 16 bases of the junction unmatched. This CDR3 has 19 amino acids. In germline, CDR1 is LNHNV, CDR2 YYDKDF (reference sequence).

This rearrangement joins TRBV24-1 to TRBJ1-5; tentative D call: TRBD1 (5 bases). The CDR3 covers 16 residues. V lost 6 bases, J lost 3 bases, and 17 bases lay in between. Germline CDR1 is KGHDR and CDR2 is SFDVKD. The CDR3 here is CATSLNGGMINQPQHF. In nucleotides, the CDR3 is TGTGCCACCAGTTTAAATGGGGGGATGATCAATCAGCCCCAGCATTTT.

This chain uses TRBV4-1 with TRBJ2-1; 7 bases agree with TRBD1. CDR3 size: 17 residues. J lost 2 bases, V lost 2 bases, and 9 bases had no gene match. Germline CDR1 MGHRA, CDR2 YSYEKL. DNA for the CDR3: TGCGCCAGCAGCCAACCCACAGGGGCCACGACCTACAATGAGCAGTTCTTC. Amino acids: CASSQPTGATTYNEQFF.

The chain links TRBV7-2 to TRBJ1-4, with D possibly TRBD1 on 5 matching bases. Germline CDR1 is SGHTA and CDR2 is FQGNSA. The CDR3 is made up of 13 amino acids. Trimming stripped 5 bases from V and 8 bases from J, with 12 bases between. The CDR3: CASSPWSGEKLFF. The DNA of the CDR3 is TGTGCCAGCAGCCCGTGGTCAGGGGAAAAACTGTTTTTT.

The rearrangement links TRBV7-9 to TRBJ1-2; a possible D gene is TRBD1 (6 bases). Deletions cut 4 bases from V and 6 bases from J, with 15 bases between. Germline V gene lookup returns CDR1 SEHNR and CDR2 FQNEAQ (reference sequence). The CDR3 has 14 amino acids. Here the CDR3 reads CASSSVLDRDGYTF. CDR3 in DNA: TGTGCCAGCAGCTCAGTCCTGGACAGAGATGGCTACACCTTC.